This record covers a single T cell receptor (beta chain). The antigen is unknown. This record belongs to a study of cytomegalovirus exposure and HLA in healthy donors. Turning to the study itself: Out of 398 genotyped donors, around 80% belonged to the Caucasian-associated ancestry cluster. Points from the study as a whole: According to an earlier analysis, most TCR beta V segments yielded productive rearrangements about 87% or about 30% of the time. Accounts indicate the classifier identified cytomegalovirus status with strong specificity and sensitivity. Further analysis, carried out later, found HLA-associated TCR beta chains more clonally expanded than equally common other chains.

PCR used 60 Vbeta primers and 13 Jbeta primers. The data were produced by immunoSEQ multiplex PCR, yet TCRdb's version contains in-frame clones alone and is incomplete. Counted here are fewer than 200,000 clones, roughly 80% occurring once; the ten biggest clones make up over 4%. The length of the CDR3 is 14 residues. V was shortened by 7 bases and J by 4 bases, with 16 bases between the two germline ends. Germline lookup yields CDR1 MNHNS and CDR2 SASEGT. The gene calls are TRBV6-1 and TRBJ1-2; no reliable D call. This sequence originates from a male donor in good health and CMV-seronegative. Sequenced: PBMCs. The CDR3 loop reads CASIGPYEAYGYTF. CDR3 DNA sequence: TGTGCCAGCATTGGGCCTTATGAAGCCTATGGCTACACCTTC.